The sequence of this T cell receptor (beta chain) was determined in a study of long-term antiretroviral therapy in people with HIV. Points from the study as a whole: Comparison with controls showed narrower CDR3 length ranges in HIV repertoires. Transplant-donor-level diversity was not reached after ART, though diversity increased. Missing from the dataset were any data on ART adherence, viral resistance or therapy changes.

The ends were cut back, 6 bases at V and 8 bases at J, with 9 bases in the middle. Germline values: CDR1 DFQATT, CDR2 SNEGSKA (reference sequence). The CDR3 is 10 amino acids. Researchers report immunoSEQ v3.0 was run at survey level. Using immunoSEQ multiplex PCR, the repertoire was profiled, and TCRdb retains in-frame clones only, with some absent. The profile shows fewer than 35,000 clones, approximately 83% of them singletons. To note about this clone: Its antigen is not identified.

For each donor, at least one pre-ART and at least two post-ART PBMC samples were available. The chain recombines TRBV20-1 with TRBJ2-3; D is undetermined. This material consisted of unsorted PBMCs, taken 0.4 years before starting antiretroviral therapy. The TCR comes from a man in his late teens or twenties with HIV. CDR3 coding DNA: TGCAGTGCCCGCTTTGTTACGCAGTATTTT. Translation: CSARFVTQYF.